This T cell receptor (beta chain) derives from a study of identical twins. The CDR3 runs 19 residues. Unmatched junction bases numbered 11, after V lost 1 base and J lost 2 bases. Germline V gives CDR1 SGHAT, CDR2 FQNNGV. Study results and limitations: Within cord blood, abundant beta clonotypes carried fewer insertions, but memory repertoires showed no such trend. Cross-sectional statistical analysis was relied on for the conclusions, without the same donors being followed.

Among all donors, each was a healthy Caucasian. The sample holds many counts of this clonotype. Its antigen is currently unknown. A universal primer site was added by template switching, and unique molecular identifiers were carried by the cDNA. Using its own MiXCR run on the 5' RACE reads, TCRdb lists one record per CDR3 protein. The sample lists 100,000 or so distinct CDR3 sequences, under 6.5% seen once, with approximately 12% in the top ten. The sequence derives from a woman aged 45-65 years in good health. The material sequenced was memory T cells sorted from blood. V gene TRBV11-2 combines with J gene TRBJ2-1; TRBD2 matches 10 bases. CDR3 bases: TGTGCCAGCAGCTTAGGTCTCAACAGCGGGAGGGCCCCCTACAATGAGCAGTTCTTC. This encodes CASSLGLNSGRAPYNEQFF.